This T cell receptor beta chain was identified in a study of OX40 agonist ivuxolimab in advanced cancers. Study-wide results and caveats: Among patients with partial responses at 0.1-3.0 mg/kg, clonal expansion was among the lowest. With doses of 0.1 to 3.0 mg/kg, CD4+ and CD8+ blood T cells had undergone clonal expansion by week 6.

The trim removed 1 base at V and 8 bases at J, leaving 5 bases unmatched. The CDR3 loop spans 16 amino acids. From germline, CDR1 is SEHNR and CDR2 FQNEAQ (reference sequence). Worth noting for this clone: Its antigen is not known.

Data came from immunoSEQ multiplex PCR; TCRdb stores just in-frame clones and leaves some out. The sample yields 25,000 to 30,000 clones, under 80% seen once. The chain employs TRBV7-9 and TRBJ2-1, with 13 bases aligning to TRBD2. The source of this sequence is an adult with an advanced solid tumor such as melanoma, head and neck, liver or kidney cancer. This sample comprised CD4+ or CD8+ T cells sorted from blood, obtained in a trial of the OX40 agonist ivuxolimab. For the CDR3, the DNA is TGTGCCAGCAGCTTAGAGCGGACTAGCGGGAGTTATGAGCAGTTCTTC. Its translation: CASSLERTSGSYEQFF.